The present T cell receptor beta chain was sequenced within a study of T cells in Graves' hyperthyroidism and ophthalmopathy (dated by TCRdb to between 2019 and 2020). Regarding the complete study: Peripheral blood was sampled at the time of initial diagnosis, prior to any treatment. Thyroid tissue and blood T-cell repertoires from roughly 6 Graves' hyperthyroidism patients were also compared in the study. Prospective prediction of ophthalmopathy was tested in an independent validation cohort of fewer than 20 hyperthyroidism patients and 15 to 17 patients who later progressed to ophthalmopathy. The 100 discovery patients were randomly split 7:3 into training and test sets. After blood sampling, hyperthyroidism patients were treated with methimazole at a starting dose of 30 mg daily, and ophthalmopathy patients were treated with high-dose intravenous methylprednisolone. To identify distinguishing TCR V-J signatures, a discovery cohort of around 100 patients was used, comprising some 43 with Graves' ophthalmopathy and some 60 with stable Graves' hyperthyroidism. The paper describes TCR Vbeta CDR3 sequencing of 120 to 150 peripheral blood samples, made up of about 41 ophthalmopathy patients, approximately 73 hyperthyroidism patients and some 17 progressor patients.

The paper's findings and limits, for the study overall: A model built on a 13 V-J signature distinguished ophthalmopathy from stable hyperthyroidism, reaching about 88% sensitivity and approximately 81% specificity in cross-validation and 80%/75% in testing. Most expanded thyroid clonotypes (frequency above 0.001) were also detected in blood, suggesting blood repertoires may reflect thyroid immune responses. No statistical method was used to set the sample size in advance, and investigators knew the group allocation. In validation, progression to ophthalmopathy was predicted by the model with around 71% sensitivity and nearly 75% specificity, a median of approximately 6.5 months before onset.

This clonotype was picked up many times. Its target antigen remains unknown. Base qualities were left out, and no much larger clone turns up one base away. Graves' hyperthyroidism was defined as stable when no progression to ophthalmopathy occurred over 18 months of follow-up. Hyperthyroidism patients were newly diagnosed, with disease duration under 2 months, and aged 18 to 65 years. The study excluded patients with uncontrolled infections, other autoimmune diseases, pregnancy or lactation. Diagnoses relied on clinical symptoms, serum thyroxine and TRAb, thyroid ultrasound and orbital computed tomography. PBMCs were isolated from 7.5 to 10 ml of fresh peripheral blood by Ficoll-Paque density gradient centrifugation. Total RNA was extracted with Trizol reagent, and quality was checked on an Agilent 2100 Bioanalyzer. The CDR3, cysteine through phenylalanine, is 12 amino acids long. The kept DNA is CDR3 alone, 36 bases in frame from the first base. The germline V gene specifies MNHEY as CDR1 and SVGAGI as CDR2. V and J are trimmed by 2 bases and 13 bases, and the gene matches miss 5 bases of the junction.

TCR beta CDR3 regions were amplified from RNA transcripts. The first round of RT-PCR for the TCR CDR3 was performed with the HTBI primer set and the Qiagen OneStep RT-PCR kit. Libraries were constructed in a second round of multiplex PCR, after which size selection and purification were carried out. Paired-end sequencing of the libraries was performed with 100 bp reads on an Illumina HiSeq2000. In the source study's methods: SOAPnuke was used to process the raw data, with reads discarded if the reads contained adapters or uncalled bases, had a mean Phred below 15, or lacked an exact constant-primer or identifier match. COPE v1.2.5 was used to merge high-quality paired reads, and clonotypes were defined as unique nucleotide sequences. MiTCR v1.1 was used to align the clonotypes against IMGT TRBV, TRBD and TRBJ reference segments. The analysis included only V-J combinations with a frequency above 0.0001, which together covered roughly 99% of the repertoires. The TCS score was defined as the ratio of F50 (clonal expansion) to E x V (chaos), calculated using BLOSUM62-based TCRdist between CDR3 peptides within each V-J. Welch's t-statistics and random forest reduced roughly 530 V-J features to roughly 13, which were used in a naive Bayes classifier (R e1071). TCRdb reprocessed the public reads (quality trimming at Q25 with fastp, clone calling with MiXCR) and kept in-frame beta chains. Every distinct CDR3 protein forms one entry, paired with its most common genes and DNA. Here the V and J calls rest on TCRdb's processing, not on the authors' analysis. In this sample the table shows around 440,000 distinct CDR3 sequences, less than 20% of which occur a single time. The ten largest account for roughly 7.4% of the sample.

This TCR was sampled from a woman in her late teens or twenties with Graves' hyperthyroidism. The sequence joins TRBV6-5 to TRBJ2-3, with 8 bases matching TRBD1. Input material: blood. The CDR3 protein is CASSYGQGGKYF. The bases read TGTGCCAGCAGTTACGGACAGGGTGGAAAGTATTTT.